These T cell receptor beta chains were read from a single sample in a study of T cells in Graves' hyperthyroidism and ophthalmopathy. MiXCR, applied by TCRdb to the multiplex PCR reads, yields one record per CDR3 protein. The sample gives hundreds of thousands of distinct CDR3 sequences, over 40% of which show up once; less than 9% is in the top ten. Material for sequencing was peripheral blood or thyroid tissue (not recorded which). The source is an adult man with Graves' disease, either hyperthyroidism or ophthalmopathy (not recorded which). Each CDR3 is given without its conserved first and last residue. D genes are given only for firm matches.

cdr3_aa,d_call,v_call
ATSDPREGNYGYT,.,TRBV24-1
ASFERDGGGYT,.,TRBV25-1
ARSGGNNNSPLH,TRBD1,TRBV2
ASSPGANNSPLH,.,TRBV2
ASRANQETQY,.,TRBV6-6
ASSFSRSQH,.,TRBV6-2/TRBV6-3
ASSLVGPTGELF,.,TRBV7-8
ASSLVGTGRYGYT,TRBD1,TRBV5-1
ASSVFGGNNEKLF,.,TRBV10-3
ASSMGTSGYEQY,.,TRBV2
ASSEEEGRGYT,.,TRBV25-1
ASSPRRELSNQPQH,.,TRBV7-8
ATQDRADTEAF,TRBD1,TRBV6-1
ANRPTGGSNSPLH,TRBD1,TRBV5-1
ASSQDRRRATNEKLF,.,TRBV7-3
ASSDPGSKAF,.,TRBV6-5
SVVGGVSYEQY,TRBD1,TRBV29-1
ASSLDLGHRGNTEAF,TRBD1,TRBV7-9
ASSQVGYLYEQY,.,TRBV14
ATSDSGGTGATPGAQY,TRBD1,TRBV24-1
ASSEQGEEKLF,TRBD1,TRBV19
ASGRDREHEQY,TRBD1,TRBV10-3
SVEERDTEAF,.,TRBV29-1
ASSEWEGSNYGETQY,TRBD2,TRBV25-1
SASVGRVASGNTIY,.,TRBV20-1
ASGPIGGYT,.,TRBV24-1
ASSSGDAEAF,.,TRBV5-6
SAPTGETPYEQY,.,TRBV20-1
ASSTEGQERTEAF,TRBD1,TRBV7-8
ASSPGSGRRKYYEQH,.,TRBV7-9
ASSAGPGETQY,.,TRBV25-1
RAGRGRDSNQPQH,.,TRBV20-1
ASSASRGDGYT,.,TRBV25-1
ASTPYSGASEAF,.,TRBV7-2
SAALPGEREKLF,.,TRBV20-1
SAHRDTETQY,.,TRBV20-1
SVQQGAYGYT,TRBD1,TRBV29-1
ASSSRGSHETQY,.,TRBV5-1
ATSDRDRYDTEAF,TRBD1,TRBV15
ASSHTRRNTEKLF,.,TRBV14
ASSIRVQLQETQY,.,TRBV19
ASSLEGGVESPLH,.,TRBV7-6